A single sample is the source of the 7 T cell receptor beta chains below, sequenced in a study of T cell clones after liver transplantation. Measured with immunoSEQ multiplex PCR; TCRdb has only the in-frame clones, and not every one. This sample has about 16,000 clones, with 80% to 95% found just once. The sample was CD8+ T cells from blood, taken before liver transplant. The source of these receptors is a human donor who received a liver transplant.

This clone has only one observation. The chain employs TRBV27 and TRBJ2-7; no clear D. The CDR3 runs to 15 residues. V lost 5 bases and J 0 bases, leaving 14 bases between the germline ends. CDR1 MNHEY and CDR2 SMNVEV come from the germline V gene (reference sequence). CDR3 sequence reads: CASSPLPPSSYEQYF. CDR3 coding DNA: TGTGCCAGCAGTCCGCTACCTCCCAGCTCCTACGAGCAGTACTTC.

The J gene is TRBJ1-2, the V gene TRBV9, with 7 bases that match TRBD1. Germline lookup yields CDR1 SGDLS and CDR2 YYNGEE. This CDR3 spans 14 amino acids. The junction had 3 bases not matched to a gene; V was cut back by 0 bases and J by 4 bases. The CDR3 DNA sequence: TGTGCCAGCAGCGTAGGGAGACAGGGCTATGGCTACACCTTC. It translates to CASSVGRQGYGYTF.

The CDR3 sequence is CASSLEGLAEPASEQYF. CDR3 coding DNA: TGTGCCAGCAGCTTAGAGGGACTAGCGGAGCCCGCTAGTGAGCAGTACTTC. The chain carries TRBV13 and TRBJ2-7; 11 bases map to TRBD2. This CDR3 spans 17 amino acids. The V segment lost 1 base and the J segment 7 bases; nucleotides outside the gene matches: 12. CDR1 is PRHDT, CDR2 FYEKMQ, per germline (reference sequence).

V and J are TRBV11-2 and TRBJ2-7; D is ambiguous. The germline V and J ends were trimmed by 1 base and 2 bases, with 6 bases remaining between them. CDR1 is SGHAT and CDR2 is FQNNGV in the germline V gene. CDR3 size: 13 residues. For the CDR3, the DNA is TGTGCCAGCAGCTTAGGTTCTACCTACGAGCAGTACTTC. The encoded protein is CASSLGSTYEQYF.

The chain uses TRBV9 and TRBJ2-1; 7 nucleotides agree with TRBD2. The CDR3 is made up of 12 amino acids. Germline V lookup: CDR1 SGDLS, CDR2 YYNGEE. Trimming removed 7 bases from V and 6 bases from J; junction bases left unmatched: 4. Here the CDR3 DNA reads TGTGCCAGCGGGAGGGCCGCCAATGAGCAGTTCTTC. Encoded protein: CASGRAANEQFF.

The chain combines TRBV6-6 with TRBJ2-7; D is ambiguous. V lost 5 bases and J lost 0, with 14 bases in between. The CDR3 covers 15 residues. Germline CDR1 is MNHNY and CDR2 is SVGAGI (reference sequence). The CDR3 loop is CASSAGGRSSYEQYF. The DNA of the CDR3 is TGTGCCAGCAGTGCCGGCGGCAGGAGCTCCTACGAGCAGTACTTC.

J is TRBJ2-3 and V is TRBV19; TRBD2 matches at 7 bases. This CDR3 contains 16 residues. Looked up from germline, CDR1 is LNHDA and CDR2 is SQIVND (reference sequence). V shed 4 bases and J 2 bases; nucleotides not matched to a gene: 9. The CDR3 reads CASSNRLAQTTDTQYF. CDR3 in DNA: TGTGCCAGTAGTAACCGACTAGCCCAGACCACAGATACGCAGTATTTT.